The 24 T cell receptor beta chains listed next were all sequenced from one sample in a study of regulatory T cells in long-lasting Graves disease. As to time point: persistent/refractory GD, antithyroid drugs over 5 years with positive TRAb. RNA isolated from PBMCs was used to make the TCR library. Assembly of TCR beta libraries relied on iRepertoire HTBI primers together with Arm-PCR of CDR3 regions. TCRdb reanalysed the multiplex PCR reads using MiXCR and keeps one entry per CDR3 protein. The table lists about 310,000 distinct CDR3 sequences, roughly a fifth of them singletons. The sequencing here drew on peripheral blood mononuclear cells (PBMCs), taken when the disease was refractory, from a patient treated with antithyroid drugs. These receptors originate from a female donor with Graves disease.

At least ten counts were recorded for this clonotype. J is TRBJ1-5 and V is TRBV20-1, with 7 bases aligning to TRBD1. CDR1 and CDR2 from the germline V gene are DFQATT and SNEGSKA (reference sequence). The CDR3 has 13 amino acids. Trimming took 6 bases from V and 2 from J; bases not matched to a gene: 4. The CDR3 DNA is TGCAGTGCCGGGGACAGTCGCAATCAGCCCCAGCATTTT. Its translation: CSAGDSRNQPQHF.

In this sample, this clonotype turned up many times. The V call is TRBV28, the J call TRBJ1-2, with D possibly being TRBD1 (5 bases). The CDR3 totals 13 residues. Germline CDR1 reads MDHEN; CDR2 reads SYDVKM. Between the trimmed V and J ends, which lost 7 bases and 4 bases, there was a span of 13 bases. This CDR3 reads CASKTGGLYGYTF. The CDR3 DNA sequence: TGTGCCAGCAAAACCGGGGGTCTCTATGGCTACACCTTC.

The genes are TRBV28 and TRBJ2-1, with TRBD2 identical over 12 bases. The length of the CDR3 is 15 residues. V was pared by 6 bases and J by 4 bases, with 4 bases of the junction left unmatched. The V gene's germline CDR1 is MDHEN and CDR2 SYDVKM. The CDR3 DNA follows: TGTGCCAGCAGCCGACTAGCGGGAGTATACAATGAGCAGTTCTTC. Translated: CASSRLAGVYNEQFF.

The rearrangement uses TRBV6-1 and TRBJ2-4; D may match TRBD1 or TRBD2 (5 bases each). CDR3 length: 13 residues. V was cut by 7 bases and J by 11 bases, with 18 bases left in between. CDR1 is MNHNS and CDR2 is SASEGT in the germline V gene. CDR3 DNA sequence: TGTGCCAGCACCTTCAACCCCCGGGACCTTCAGTACTTC. It translates to CASTFNPRDLQYF.

As regards this clonotype: One end of the junction varies from germline; a read error may be responsible. The V gene is TRBV18, the J gene TRBJ2-7; 7 bases match TRBD1. The CDR3 covers 12 residues. The germline CDR1 and CDR2 sequences are KGHSH and LQKENI. This chain's CDR3 is CVSSTGSYEQYF. CDR3 sequence (DNA): TGTGTCAGCTCGACAGGGTCCTACGAGCAGTACTTC.

There are many counts of this clonotype. CDR3 nucleotide sequence: TGTGCCAGCAGACGGGACCAGAACACCGGGGAGCTGTTTTTT. Translated: CASRRDQNTGELFF. The chain links TRBV7-2 to TRBJ2-2; either TRBD1 or TRBD2 may fit D (5 bases each). V was trimmed by 6 bases and J by 1 base, leaving 9 bases between them. This CDR3 has 14 residues. Per the germline V gene, CDR1 is SGHTA and CDR2 is FQGNSA. Looking up the rest from reference TRBV7-2 and TRBJ2-2 gives the full variable domain: GAGVSQSPSNKVTEKGKDVELRCDPISGHTALYWYRQSLGQGLEFLIYFQGNSAPDKSGLPSDRFSAERTGGSVSTLTIQRTQQEDSAVYLCASRRDQNTGELFFGEGSRLTVL.

This clonotype was observed many times. V and J are TRBV9 and TRBJ2-7; D uncertain. Trimming took 4 bases from V and 0 from J, leaving 14 bases between them. CDR3 length: 15 amino acids. Germline CDR1 and CDR2: SGDLS and YYNGEE. The CDR3 DNA sequence: TGTGCCAGCAGCCCCCCTCGACTTAGCTCCTACGAGCAGTACTTC. This translates into CASSPPRLSSYEQYF.

This clonotype has more than one count but fewer than ten. This chain links TRBV4-1 with TRBJ2-5; the match to TRBD2 covers 7 bases. After removal of 4 bases from V and 0 bases from J, the junction contained 2 bases not matched to a gene. Germline loops: CDR1 MGHRA, CDR2 YSYEKL. The CDR3 has 14 residues. The CDR3 coding sequence is TGCGCCAGCAGCCGCCGGGGGGACCAAGAGACCCAGTACTTC. It encodes CASSRRGDQETQYF.

The chain is built from TRBV6-2 or TRBV6-3 and TRBJ1-5; D remains unclear. The CDR3 covers 17 residues. CDR1 is MNHEY, CDR2 SVGEGT, per germline. V dropped 0 bases and J dropped 0 bases, with 12 bases sitting between them. The CDR3 sequence: CASSYSRNPPSNQPQHF. The CDR3 nucleotides read TGTGCCAGCAGTTACTCGAGGAACCCTCCTAGCAATCAGCCCCAGCATTTT.

This clonotype was seen at least ten times. This chain links TRBV11-2 with TRBJ2-7; D uncertain. Trimming removed 1 base from V and 1 base from J, with 8 bases in between. This CDR3 is built from 14 residues. CDR1 is SGHAT, CDR2 FQNNGV, per germline. The CDR3 DNA follows: TGTGCCAGCAGCTTAGTAGGACGGTCCTACGAGCAGTACTTC. Protein: CASSLVGRSYEQYF.

Points on this clonotype: The junction departs from the called germline gene at one end, perhaps through a read error. The chain employs TRBV5-6 and TRBJ2-5, with 7 bases matching TRBD1. Germline lookup yields CDR1 SGHDT and CDR2 YYEEEE. This CDR3 is 16 amino acids long. CDR3 bases: TGCGCCAGCAGCTCCCAGGGGCGCAGGGGGATGGGGACCCAGTACTTC. This gives the protein CASSSQGRRGMGTQYF. Looking up the rest from reference TRBV5-6 and TRBJ2-5 gives the full variable domain: DAGVTQSPTHLIKTRGQQVTLRCSPKSGHDTVSWYQQALGQGPQFIFQYYEEEERQRGNFPDRFSGHQFPNYSSELNVNALLLGDSALYLCASSSQGRRGMGTQYFGPGTRLLVL.

This clonotype came up a few times. In nucleotides, the CDR3 is TGCAGTGCTAGAGTGGGGGGTATGAACACTGAAGCTTTCTTT. This sequence encodes CSARVGGMNTEAFF. The chain carries TRBV20-1 and TRBJ1-1, with D possibly TRBD1 on 5 matching bases. V was cut by 1 base and J by 0 bases, with 9 bases left in between. This CDR3 is 14 amino acids long. Per germline, CDR1 DFQATT and CDR2 SNEGSKA (reference sequence).

The CDR3 coding sequence is TGCGCCAGCAGCTCCGAGTGGGGTACTGAAGCTTTCTTT. As protein: CASSSEWGTEAFF. The V call is TRBV5-1, the J call TRBJ1-1, with D unclear. With 3 bases removed from V and 5 bases from J, the gap between germline ends came to 11 bases. The germline gives CDR1 SGHRS, CDR2 YFSETQ. The CDR3 is 13 residues long.

This clonotype has at least ten counts. The gene calls are TRBV11-2 and TRBJ1-1, with TRBD1 as a possible D gene (5 bases). Trimming removed 4 bases at V and 4 bases at J, with 13 bases between. Germline V lookup: CDR1 SGHAT, CDR2 FQNNGV. This CDR3 comprises 14 residues. In DNA form, the CDR3 reads TGTGCCAGCAGCTACCTCGGGACCTCCACTGAAGCTTTCTTT. Amino acids: CASSYLGTSTEAFF.

Note on this clonotype: A much more abundant neighbour one base away suggests this may be a read error. The gene calls are TRBV7-2 and TRBJ2-6; TRBD1 matches 7 bases. The CDR3 loop spans 17 amino acids. Germline trimming cut 5 bases from V and 0 bases from J; bases unmatched to any gene: 7. The germline V gene encodes CDR1 SGHTA and CDR2 FQGNSA. CDR3 DNA sequence: TGTGCCAGCAGCCGAGGGACAGTGGTCTCTGGGGCCAACGTCCTGACTTTC. Translation gives CASSRGTVVSGANVLTF.

This clonotype occurred many times. J is TRBJ2-5 and V is TRBV28; 7 nucleotides match TRBD1. V dropped 6 bases and J dropped 4; count of bases not matched to a gene: 5. Germline V gene data show CDR1 as MDHEN and CDR2 as SYDVKM. The CDR3 sequence is 13 residues long. DNA of the CDR3: TGTGCCAGCAGCTCGGGACAGTTAGAGACCCAGTACTTC. It encodes CASSSGQLETQYF.

The V gene is TRBV7-9, the J gene TRBJ1-4; tentative D call: TRBD1 (5 bases). The CDR3 extends over 14 amino acids. Per germline, CDR1 SEHNR and CDR2 FQNEAQ (reference sequence). V lost 4 bases and J 8 bases, leaving 14 bases between the germline ends. The CDR3 DNA sequence: TGTGCCAGCAGCTCCCGCGGGGGTAACGAAAAACTGTTTTTT. Its translation is CASSSRGGNEKLFF.

This clonotype was observed a few times. J is TRBJ2-6 and V is TRBV2, with TRBD1 matching over 9 bases. V gave up 7 bases and J gave up 4 bases; unmatched junction bases: 11. The CDR3 totals 17 residues. The germline V gene has CDR1 SNHLY and CDR2 FYNNEI. The CDR3 loop reads CASTGTGLIGGANVLTF. In DNA, the CDR3 is TGTGCCAGCACCGGGACAGGGTTAATAGGAGGGGCCAACGTCCTGACTTTC.

As DNA, the CDR3 is TGTGCCAGCAGCGTTGGAACACACCAAGGGACTGAAGCTTTCTTT. Translating it yields CASSVGTHQGTEAFF. The chain combines TRBV9 with TRBJ1-1; D is unresolved. The V gene's germline CDR1 is SGDLS and CDR2 YYNGEE. Trimming took off 2 bases at V and 5 bases at J, with 16 bases between the two ends. The CDR3 runs 15 residues.

This clonotype showed up just a few times. The chain recombines TRBV14 with TRBJ2-6; D is undetermined. V dropped 2 bases and J dropped 0 bases, with 5 bases sitting between them. The CDR3 extends over 15 amino acids. Germline CDR1 and CDR2: SGHDN and FVKESK. This CDR3 is CASSQLYSGANVLTF. The CDR3, as DNA: TGTGCCAGCAGCCAACTGTACTCTGGGGCCAACGTCCTGACTTTC.

The chain uses TRBV29-1 and TRBJ2-2; D not certain. V lost 7 bases and J lost 7, with 19 bases in between. This CDR3 has 14 residues. Germline V lookup: CDR1 SQVTM, CDR2 ANQGSEA. CDR3 sequence (DNA): TGCAGCGCTGCTGGGAACCGAGTCGACGGGGAGCTGTTTTTT. Amino acid sequence: CSAAGNRVDGELFF.

This clonotype was found many times. The chain couples TRBV28 to TRBJ1-6; a possible D gene is TRBD1 (5 bases). The CDR3 runs 12 residues. CDR1 and CDR2 from the germline V gene are MDHEN and SYDVKM. The V end was cut by 7 bases, the J end by 8 bases, with 9 bases between. Written as DNA, the CDR3 is TGTGCCAGCAACGACAGTGATTCACCCCTCCACTTT. Amino acids: CASNDSDSPLHF.

The V and J genes are TRBV30 and TRBJ2-5, with 9 bases identical to TRBD2. Germline V lookup: CDR1 GTSNPN, CDR2 SVGIG (reference sequence). The CDR3 extends over 17 amino acids. V shed 7 bases and J 2 bases; nucleotides not matched to a gene: 17. CDR3 sequence (DNA): TGTGCCTTCTCGGGGGGGGTAGCGGGAGTGAGTCAAGAGACCCAGTACTTC. Translation: CAFSGGVAGVSQETQYF. Variable domain in full (rest from reference TRBV30 and TRBJ2-5): SQTIHQWPATLVQPVGSPLSLECTVEGTSNPNLYWYRQAAGRGLQLLFYSVGIGQISSEVPQNLSASRPQDRQFILSSKKLLLSDSGFYLCAFSGGVAGVSQETQYFGPGTRLLVL.

The table lists this clonotype with a few counts. The chain links TRBV15 to TRBJ2-7, with D perhaps matching TRBD2 (5 bases). V lost 3 bases to trimming and J lost 4 bases, with 7 bases between them. CDR1 and CDR2 from the germline V gene are LNHNV and YYDKDF (reference sequence). The CDR3 is 12 amino acids. CDR3 region: CATSRDSYEQYF. The CDR3 coding sequence is TGTGCCACCAGCAGGGACTCGTACGAGCAGTACTTC. The full variable domain, with the rest looked up from reference TRBV15 and TRBJ2-7, is DAMVIQNPRYQVTQFGKPVTLSCSQTLNHNVMYWYQQKSSQAPKLLFHYYDKDFNNEADTPDNFQSRRPNTSFCFLDIRSPGLGDTAMYLCATSRDSYEQYFGPGTRLTVT.